Below are 29 T cell receptor beta chains sequenced from a single sample in a study of T cells expressing NK-cell markers. Each CDR3 protein gets one entry in TCRdb, which reprocessed the 5' RACE reads and gives no DNA. The sample features 350,000 to 400,000 distinct CDR3 sequences, with around 10% in its top ten. Sequences were obtained from blood T cells: a sorted CD56 or NKG2C T cell subset, CD4+ or CD8+ T cells, or bulk PBMC T cells (not recorded which). Source of these receptors: a woman in her forties or fifties in good health.

V usage is TRBV12-3 or TRBV12-4 and J usage is TRBJ2-7. CDR3 length: 15 amino acids. The CDR3 here is CASSLLAGSSYEQYF.

The rearrangement uses TRBV5-1 and TRBJ2-1; TCRdb picks TRBD2, but there is no DNA to check that call. This CDR3 comprises 18 residues. Germline-derived CDR1 and CDR2 are SGHRS and YFSETQ. CDR3 protein: CASRAGTSGLSSYNEQFF.

The chain is built from TRBV5-1 and TRBJ2-4; TCRdb selects TRBD2, and the lack of DNA leaves this call unchecked. Germline CDR1 and CDR2: SGHRS and YFSETQ. The CDR3 is 18 residues long. CDR3 sequence: CASSLMGLAGGPQNIQYF.

The genes are TRBV20-1 and TRBJ2-5. The length of the CDR3 is 13 residues. The germline V gene has CDR1 DFQATT and CDR2 SNEGSKA (reference sequence). Here the CDR3 reads CSARFLKKETQYF.

This chain connects TRBV6-6 to TRBJ2-5; no DNA is available, so the TRBD2 call from TCRdb remains unchecked. The germline gives CDR1 MNHNY, CDR2 SVGAGI (reference sequence). This CDR3 spans 14 amino acids. The chain's CDR3 is CASSSRAGRETQYF.

V usage is TRBV7-2 and J usage is TRBJ1-2; TCRdb calls TRBD1, which cannot be checked without DNA. Looked up from germline, CDR1 is SGHTA and CDR2 is FQGNSA. CDR3 length equals 15 residues. This CDR3 reads CASSLRREQGGGYTF.

The V and J genes are TRBV19 and TRBJ1-2. CDR3 length equals 13 residues. Germline V gene lookup returns CDR1 LNHDA and CDR2 SQIVND (reference sequence). CDR3 amino acids: CASSRGSPYGYTF. The complete variable domain, with remaining parts taken from reference TRBV19 and TRBJ1-2, reads DGGITQSPKYLFRKEGQNVTLSCEQNLNHDAMYWYRQDPGQGLRLIYYSQIVNDFQKGDIAEGYSVSREKKESFPLTVTSAQKNPTAFYLCASSRGSPYGYTFGSGTRLTVV.

V and J are TRBV29-1 and TRBJ1-2; as DNA is missing, the TRBD1 call by TCRdb cannot be tested. The germline V gene has CDR1 SQVTM and CDR2 ANQGSEA. The CDR3 totals 14 residues. The CDR3 sequence is CSVEGGQTSYGYTF.

The V call is TRBV5-1, the J call TRBJ2-3; TCRdb proposes TRBD2, but this gene call is untestable without DNA. The CDR3 runs to 15 residues. From germline, CDR1 is SGHRS and CDR2 YFSETQ. The CDR3: CASSPSGRVTDTQYF.

V and J are TRBV4-2 and TRBJ1-2; the TRBD1 assignment by TCRdb is unverifiable without DNA. Per the germline V gene, CDR1 is LGHNA and CDR2 is YNFKEQ. The CDR3 extends over 15 amino acids. CDR3 protein: CASSQDLTGLRGYTF.

The chain has TRBV5-6 and TRBJ2-5. Germline V lookup: CDR1 SGHDT, CDR2 YYEEEE. This CDR3 has 17 residues. CDR3 residues: CASSLAAGGTLQETQYF.

The genes are TRBV11-2 and TRBJ2-5; the TRBD2 assignment by TCRdb is unverifiable without DNA. Per the germline V gene, CDR1 is SGHAT and CDR2 is FQNNGV. The CDR3 is 16 amino acids. This CDR3 is CASSLYTSGSYGTQYF.

J is TRBJ2-1 and V is TRBV4-2. Germline assignment: CDR1 LGHNA and CDR2 YNFKEQ. This CDR3 is built from 11 residues. The CDR3 loop reads CASSQTNEQFF.

The V call is TRBV6-5, the J call TRBJ1-2; there is no DNA to check the TCRdb D call of TRBD1. Germline CDR1 MNHEY, CDR2 SVGAGI. The CDR3 totals 14 residues. CDR3 loop: CASRETGIRYGYTF.

The gene calls are TRBV20-1 and TRBJ2-2; without DNA, the TCRdb call of TRBD1 cannot be checked. CDR3 size: 14 residues. The germline V gene encodes CDR1 DFQATT and CDR2 SNEGSKA (reference sequence). This chain's CDR3 is CSARGGRSTGELFF.

The chain couples TRBV10-1 to TRBJ2-3; lacking DNA, the TRBD2 call made by TCRdb goes unchecked. Germline V gene sequence: CDR1 WNHNN, CDR2 SYGVQD (reference sequence). This CDR3 comprises 16 residues. Here the CDR3 reads CASSGGLAGTTDTQYF.

V and J are TRBV5-1 and TRBJ2-5; absent DNA, TCRdb's TRBD2 call cannot be checked. Germline CDR1 reads SGHRS; CDR2 reads YFSETQ. There are 15 residues in the CDR3. The chain's CDR3 is CASGPTSGRQETQYF.

The rearrangement links TRBV20-1 to TRBJ2-5; as DNA is missing, the TRBD2 call by TCRdb cannot be tested. The CDR3 extends over 12 amino acids. Germline V gene data show CDR1 as DFQATT and CDR2 as SNEGSKA (reference sequence). The CDR3 loop is CSASGLEETQYF.

This chain joins TRBV9 and TRBJ2-4. The CDR3 covers 17 residues. CDR1 SGDLS and CDR2 YYNGEE come from the germline V gene. The CDR3 spells CASSVAAGTLAKNIQYF.

This chain connects TRBV27 to TRBJ2-6; there is no DNA to check the TCRdb D call of TRBD1. CDR1 is MNHEY, CDR2 SMNVEV, per germline (reference sequence). The CDR3 sequence is 16 residues long. This chain's CDR3 is CASSLSGGFGANVLTF.

The chain carries TRBV19 and TRBJ2-1; lacking DNA, the TRBD2 call made by TCRdb goes unchecked. This CDR3 contains 17 residues. Germline-derived CDR1 and CDR2 are LNHDA and SQIVND (reference sequence). CDR3 sequence: CASRDTSHPPIDNEQFF.

The rearrangement joins TRBV29-1 to TRBJ2-7; TCRdb lists TRBD1, though no DNA is available to test this call. This CDR3 has 14 amino acids. Germline V CDR1 and CDR2: SQVTM, ANQGSEA. CDR3 amino acids: CSAETGQGGYEQYF.

The rearrangement joins TRBV11-2 to TRBJ2-7; there is no DNA to check the TCRdb D call of TRBD2. The CDR3 totals 17 residues. Germline V gene sequence: CDR1 SGHAT, CDR2 FQNNGV. The CDR3 here is CASSSPGLAGDVYEQYF. Supplemented by reference TRBV11-2 and TRBJ2-7, the full variable domain reads EAGVAQSPRYKIIEKRQSVAFWCNPISGHATLYWYQQILGQGPKLLIQFQNNGVVDDSQLPKDRFSAERLKGVDSTLKIQPAKLEDSAVYLCASSSPGLAGDVYEQYFGPGTRLTVT.

CDR3 region: CASRLGTGGAETQYF. The chain joins TRBV12-2 to TRBJ2-5; lacking DNA, the TRBD1 call made by TCRdb goes unchecked. TRBV12-2 is reported as a pseudogene. The CDR3 loop spans 15 amino acids.

The rearrangement links TRBV7-8 to TRBJ2-4; without DNA, the TCRdb call of TRBD1 cannot be checked. CDR3 length equals 15 residues. Germline CDR1 is SGHVS and CDR2 is FQNEAQ. CDR3 region: CASSLGGTTGYTQYF.

The chain carries TRBV3-1 and TRBJ2-3; the TCRdb D gene call, TRBD2, has no DNA to confirm it. In germline, CDR1 is LGHDT, CDR2 YNNKEL (reference sequence). The length of the CDR3 is 17 residues. Here the CDR3 reads CASSQDSLAGVFHTQYF.

The chain uses TRBV16 and TRBJ1-2; absent DNA, TCRdb's TRBD1 call cannot be checked. The CDR3 covers 14 residues. Germline V gene lookup returns CDR1 KGHSY and CDR2 FQNENV. CDR3 in amino acids: CASSQSVRVDGYTF.

The rearrangement joins TRBV5-1 to TRBJ2-1; without DNA, the TCRdb call of TRBD2 cannot be checked. CDR1 is SGHRS and CDR2 is YFSETQ in the germline V gene. The CDR3 consists of 15 residues. The CDR3 region is CASSPSALPKSEQFF.

This sequence joins TRBV5-5 and TRBJ2-7. Germline V CDR1 and CDR2: SGHKS, YYEKEE (reference sequence). CDR3 length equals 14 residues. Here the CDR3 reads CASSFPTTINEQYF.